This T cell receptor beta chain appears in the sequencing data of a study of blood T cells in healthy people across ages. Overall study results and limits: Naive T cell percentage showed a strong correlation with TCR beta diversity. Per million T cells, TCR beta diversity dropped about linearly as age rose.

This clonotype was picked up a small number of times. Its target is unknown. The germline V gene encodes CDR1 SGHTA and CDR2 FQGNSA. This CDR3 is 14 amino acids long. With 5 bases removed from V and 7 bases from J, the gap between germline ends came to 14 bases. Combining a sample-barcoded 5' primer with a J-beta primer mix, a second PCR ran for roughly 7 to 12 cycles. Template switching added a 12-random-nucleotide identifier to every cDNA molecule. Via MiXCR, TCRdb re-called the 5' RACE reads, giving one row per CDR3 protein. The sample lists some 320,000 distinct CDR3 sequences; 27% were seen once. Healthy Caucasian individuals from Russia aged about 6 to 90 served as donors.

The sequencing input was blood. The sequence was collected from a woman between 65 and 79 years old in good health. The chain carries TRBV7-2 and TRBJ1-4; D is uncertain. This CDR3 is CASSPGRRGEKLFF. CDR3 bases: TGTGCCAGCAGCCCGGGCAGGCGGGGTGAAAAACTGTTTTTT. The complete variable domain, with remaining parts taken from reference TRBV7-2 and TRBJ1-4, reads GAGVSQSPSNKVTEKGKDVELRCDPISGHTALYWYRQSLGQGLEFLIYFQGNSAPDKSGLPSDRFSAERTGGSVSTLTIQRTQQEDSAVYLCASSPGRRGEKLFFGSGTQLSVL.